These 15 T cell receptor beta chains originate from one sample sequenced in a study of early T cells in non-severe SARS-CoV-2 infection. MiXCR, run by TCRdb on the 5' RACE reads, gives a single entry per CDR3 protein. The sample carries roughly 99,000 distinct CDR3 sequences, around 10% recorded once. The source material was whole blood. These TCRs come from an adult who was a healthcare worker with PCR-confirmed SARS-CoV-2 infection or an uninfected control (not recorded which).

This clonotype showed up just a few times. The DNA for the CDR3 is TGTGCCAGCAGCTCAGGGACAGGAAGTGAAAAACTGTTTTTT. Residues: CASSSGTGSEKLFF. The chain couples TRBV7-9 to TRBJ1-4; 8 nucleotides line up with TRBD1. From germline, CDR1 is SEHNR and CDR2 FQNEAQ (reference sequence). The CDR3 sequence is 14 residues long. The J segment lost 7 bases and the V segment lost 4 bases, leaving 5 bases of the junction unmatched.

This clonotype has ten or more counts. The V call is TRBV12-3 or TRBV12-4, the J call TRBJ1-1; D might be TRBD1 (5 bases). The V end lost 4 bases, the J end lost 3 bases, and 15 bases lay between the germline ends. CDR3 size: 15 residues. CDR3 DNA sequence: TGTGCCAGCAGTTCCCGCGGGGGAGGGCACACTGAAGCTTTCTTT. Its protein product is CASSSRGGGHTEAFF.

This clonotype was recorded a few times. This rearrangement joins TRBV27 to TRBJ1-1, with TRBD1 matching 8 bases. This CDR3 has 13 amino acids. V was clipped by 5 bases and J by 3 bases; unmatched bases: 2. The germline V gene encodes CDR1 MNHEY and CDR2 SMNVEV (reference sequence). The CDR3 loop reads CASSADRDTEAFF. The CDR3 coding sequence is TGTGCCAGCAGTGCGGACAGGGACACTGAAGCTTTCTTT.

This clonotype was seen ten or more times. This chain joins TRBV6-4 and TRBJ2-2, with D possibly being TRBD1 or TRBD2 (5 bases each). This CDR3 has 14 residues. From germline, CDR1 is MRHNA and CDR2 SNTAGT. V was clipped by 5 bases and J by 3 bases, with 10 bases between them. CDR3 DNA sequence: TGTGCCAGCAGTCAGAGGGGAGACACCGGGGAGCTGTTTTTT. It yields the protein CASSQRGDTGELFF.

Only a few counts were recorded for this clonotype. The chain has TRBV6-1 and TRBJ2-7; 9 nucleotides match TRBD2. Losses at the gene ends were 8 bases for V and 6 bases for J; bases not matched to a gene: 11. This CDR3 spans 14 amino acids. Germline V gives CDR1 MNHNS, CDR2 SASEGT. The CDR3 coding sequence is TGTGCCAGCGCCGCCGGGACTAGCTTCGGCGAGCAGTACTTC. This codes for CASAAGTSFGEQYF.

This clonotype has just a few counts. The chain carries TRBV7-9 and TRBJ2-6, with a tentative D call TRBD1 (6 bases). Trimming pared 5 bases from V and 2 bases from J, leaving 16 bases between. The V gene's germline CDR1 is SEHNR and CDR2 FQNEAQ (reference sequence). There are 17 residues in the CDR3. CDR3 DNA sequence: TGTGCCAGCAGCCCGAGACAGGCCGGCGCTGGGGCCAACGTCCTGACTTTC. It codes for CASSPRQAGAGANVLTF. Using reference TRBV7-9 and TRBJ2-6 for the parts outside the CDR3, the full variable domain is DTGVSQNPRHKITKRGQNVTFRCDPISEHNRLYWYRQTLGQGPEFLTYFQNEAQLEKSRLLSDRFSAERPKGSFSTLEIQRTEQGDSAMYLCASSPRQAGAGANVLTFGAGSRLTVL.

This clonotype was seen many times. V gene TRBV28 combines with J gene TRBJ1-2; D might be TRBD1 (6 bases). V was shortened by 4 bases and J by 8 bases, with 11 bases between the two germline ends. The CDR3 is 12 amino acids. Germline loops: CDR1 MDHEN, CDR2 SYDVKM. The CDR3 region has the DNA TGTGCCAGCAGTTCCTACCAGGGGGGCTACACCTTC. This encodes CASSSYQGGYTF.

This clonotype was counted ten times or more. The chain employs TRBV30 and TRBJ1-3; the D is unclear. The CDR3 is 12 amino acids. Trimming cost V 0 bases and J 8 bases, with 8 bases left between them. The germline V gene encodes CDR1 GTSNPN and CDR2 SVGIG (reference sequence). The CDR3 DNA reads as TGTGCCTGGAGTGTTGAGTTTGACACCATATATTTT. Translating gives CAWSVEFDTIYF.

This clonotype was counted many times. The V and J genes are TRBV2 and TRBJ1-5; TRBD1 agrees at 9 bases. Per the germline V gene, CDR1 is SNHLY and CDR2 is FYNNEI. The CDR3 sequence is 15 residues long. V shed 7 bases, J shed 3 bases, and the junction held 7 bases outside the gene matches. The CDR3 loop is CASNPGQGFNQPQHF. The CDR3 nucleotides are TGTGCCAGCAATCCGGGACAGGGTTTCAATCAGCCCCAGCATTTT. The full variable domain, with the rest looked up from reference TRBV2 and TRBJ1-5, is EPEVTQTPSHQVTQMGQEVILRCVPISNHLYFYWYRQILGQKVEFLVSFYNNEISEKSEIFDDQFSVERPDGSNFTLKIRSTKLEDSAMYFCASNPGQGFNQPQHFGDGTRLSIL.

This clonotype was seen ten or more times. This sequence joins TRBV15 and TRBJ2-1; TRBD2 matches at 8 bases. The CDR3 is 13 amino acids. Trimming took 4 bases from V and 8 from J; bases not matched to a gene: 4. CDR1 LNHNV and CDR2 YYDKDF come from the germline V gene (reference sequence). CDR3 in DNA: TGTGCCACCAGCACCCCGGGGGGGGATGAGCAGTTCTTC. This translates into CATSTPGGDEQFF.

This clonotype occurred a few times. The rearrangement joins TRBV2 to TRBJ1-5; D gene unclear. V lost 3 bases and J lost 6, with 12 bases in between. The length of the CDR3 is 14 residues. Looked up from germline, CDR1 is SNHLY and CDR2 is FYNNEI. The CDR3 protein is CASSDEIGSQPQHF. The CDR3, as DNA: TGTGCCAGCAGTGATGAAATCGGGTCTCAGCCCCAGCATTTT.

This clonotype was detected many times. Relative to the germline gene, one junction end is altered; a read error may explain this. DNA of the CDR3: TGTGCCAGCAGTGAAGTAGCAGACACGCAGTATTTT. Its protein product is CASSEVADTQYF. This chain uses TRBV2 with TRBJ2-3; the D is unclear. The germline CDR1 and CDR2 sequences are SNHLY and FYNNEI. The length of the CDR3 is 12 residues.

This clonotype was observed at least ten times. This sequence joins TRBV3-1 and TRBJ2-7, with TRBD2 as a possible D gene (6 bases). CDR3 size: 13 residues. Germline CDR1 LGHDT, CDR2 YNNKEL (reference sequence). The V and J ends lost 4 bases and 1 base respectively, with 8 bases between them. CDR3 protein: CASSRSGSYEQYF. The CDR3 DNA sequence: TGTGCCAGCAGCCGTAGCGGTTCCTACGAGCAGTACTTC.

This sequence joins TRBV27 and TRBJ2-7; D might be TRBD2 (6 bases). This CDR3 is built from 13 residues. From germline, CDR1 is MNHEY and CDR2 SMNVEV (reference sequence). V was pared by 3 bases and J by 6 bases, with 12 bases between. The DNA of the CDR3 is TGTGCCAGCAGTTTCACCCTAGCGAGCGAGCAGTACTTC. Protein product: CASSFTLASEQYF.

The chain recombines TRBV20-1 with TRBJ1-6; 8 bases are shared with TRBD1. Germline V lookup: CDR1 DFQATT, CDR2 SNEGSKA (reference sequence). After removal of 4 bases from V and 7 bases from J, the junction contained 3 bases not matched to a gene. The CDR3 is 13 amino acids. The CDR3 DNA follows: TGCAGTGCTATGCAGGGGGCCAATTCACCCCTCCACTTT. Amino acids: CSAMQGANSPLHF.